The 21 T cell receptor beta chains reported below all come from one sample, sequenced in a study of T-cell memory formation after mild COVID-19. TCRdb re-called the 5' RACE reads through MiXCR, storing one row per CDR3 protein. Counted here are about half a million distinct CDR3 sequences, about 20% occurring once; the ten biggest clones make up 9% to 15%. The sample comprised PBMCs or a T cell subset sorted from them (not recorded which). Source of these receptors: an adult woman who had mild COVID-19 (a few samples of this study predate the infection). Cell type and time point are not known.

This clonotype appeared a few times. This sequence joins TRBV12-3 or TRBV12-4 and TRBJ2-1; D tentatively fits TRBD1 or TRBD2 (5 bases each). The CDR3 loop spans 17 amino acids. The ends were cut back, 4 bases at V and 2 bases at J, with 18 bases in the middle. CDR3: CASSSGAGRTAYNEQFF. The CDR3 DNA reads TGTGCCAGCAGTTCCGGGGCTGGCCGGACGGCCTACAATGAGCAGTTCTTC.

V is TRBV10-3 and J is TRBJ1-2, with TRBD1 matching over 8 bases. Germline V lookup: CDR1 ENHRY, CDR2 SYGVKD. Trimming cost V 7 bases and J 10 bases; bases outside gene matches: 8. The CDR3 extends over 12 amino acids. As DNA, the CDR3 is TGTGCCATCACTACTACAGGGGGGAACTACACCTTC. Encoded protein: CAITTTGGNYTF.

The chain carries TRBV19 and TRBJ2-1; D is possibly TRBD1 (5 bases). The germline V gene has CDR1 LNHDA and CDR2 SQIVND (reference sequence). V lost 10 bases and J lost 7, with 11 bases in between. The CDR3 runs to 11 residues. This CDR3 reads CATSSGNEQFF. CDR3 in DNA: TGTGCCACCTCCTCAGGGAATGAGCAGTTCTTC.

The V gene is TRBV7-9, the J gene TRBJ2-6; D is uncertain. CDR1 and CDR2 (germline): SEHNR, FQNEAQ (reference sequence). The CDR3 sequence is 16 residues long. V lost 4 bases and J 0 bases, leaving 10 bases between the germline ends. The CDR3: CASSSGFGSGANVLTF. CDR3 DNA: TGTGCCAGCAGCTCCGGTTTCGGCTCTGGGGCCAACGTCCTGACTTTC.

In its sample, this clonotype was seen a few times. The chain has TRBV5-5 and TRBJ2-1; 15 nucleotides match TRBD2. The CDR3 loop spans 15 amino acids. V trimming: 5 bases; J trimming: 8 bases; junction bases outside the gene matches: 5. Per germline, CDR1 SGHKS and CDR2 YYEKEE (reference sequence). The chain's CDR3 is CASRGGTSGGYEQFF. The CDR3 DNA reads as TGTGCCAGCAGGGGAGGGACTAGCGGGGGGTATGAGCAGTTCTTC.

This clonotype was seen a few times. This sequence joins TRBV2 and TRBJ1-1; D not certain. The length of the CDR3 is 15 residues. V was shortened by 6 bases and J by 0 bases, with 14 bases between the two germline ends. Germline V gene sequence: CDR1 SNHLY, CDR2 FYNNEI. This CDR3 reads CASRPSSSMNTEAFF. The CDR3 bases are TGTGCCAGCAGGCCCAGTAGTAGTATGAACACTGAAGCTTTCTTT.

Only a few counts were recorded for this clonotype. V usage is TRBV11-1 and J usage is TRBJ2-5; D perhaps matches TRBD1 (5 bases). CDR1 is SGHAT and CDR2 is FQDESV in the germline V gene (reference sequence). This CDR3 contains 13 residues. Between the trimmed V and J ends, which lost 4 bases and 4 bases, there was a span of 10 bases. CDR3 DNA sequence: TGTGCCAGCAGCTCTCTTGGGGCAGAGACCCAGTACTTC. Its protein product is CASSSLGAETQYF. The variable domain in full, with the rest retrieved from reference TRBV11-1 and TRBJ2-5, is EAEVAQSPRYKITEKSQAVAFWCDPISGHATLYWYRQILGQGPELLVQFQDESVVDDSQLPKDRFSAERLKGVDSTLKIQPAELGDSAMYLCASSSLGAETQYFGPGTRLLVL.

The gene calls are TRBV7-2 and TRBJ2-3; D might be TRBD1 or TRBD2, each matching 5 bases. CDR1 is SGHTA, CDR2 FQGNSA, per germline. CDR3 length: 16 amino acids. V lost 2 bases and J lost 4, with 16 bases in between. CDR3 sequence (DNA): TGTGCCAGCAGCTTATTCGGGACGGGAATCCCAGATACGCAGTATTTT. This codes for CASSLFGTGIPDTQYF.

V is TRBV11-1 and J is TRBJ2-1; D uncertain. V was trimmed by 6 bases and J by 2 bases, leaving 8 bases between them. Germline V gene lookup returns CDR1 SGHAT and CDR2 FQDESV (reference sequence). The CDR3 contains 13 residues. DNA for the CDR3: TGTGCCAGCAGGAGCAGGACCTACAATGAGCAGTTCTTC. It yields the protein CASRSRTYNEQFF.

Only a few counts were recorded for this clonotype. No conserved phenylalanine or tryptophan is present at the end of the CDR3, so a read error is the likely explanation. No DNA is shown, since the ends of the CDR3 on it are uncertain; the CDR3 is the one TCRdb lists. The V call is TRBV6-5, the J call TRBJ2-7. The CDR3 spans 8 amino acids, including both terminal residues. The germline V gene has CDR1 MNHEY and CDR2 SVGAGI. The CDR3 here is CASSRPFS.

This clonotype was detected a few times. The chain links TRBV20-1 to TRBJ2-3, with D perhaps given as TRBD1 or TRBD2 (5 bases each). From germline, CDR1 is DFQATT and CDR2 SNEGSKA (reference sequence). V lost 5 bases and J 3 bases, leaving 15 bases between the germline ends. The CDR3 loop spans 14 amino acids. The CDR3 reads CSAAGTEVTDTQYF. The CDR3 DNA sequence: TGCAGTGCTGCCGGGACGGAGGTGACAGATACGCAGTATTTT.

This clonotype was found a few times. The gene calls are TRBV24-1 and TRBJ1-5; 8 bases align to TRBD1. Germline values: CDR1 KGHDR, CDR2 SFDVKD. This CDR3 contains 13 residues. Trimming removed 10 bases from V and 5 bases from J; junction bases left unmatched: 6. The CDR3 nucleotides are TGTGCCACTCAACCAGGGGGCTATCAGCCCCAGCATTTT. This translates into CATQPGGYQPQHF.

The V call is TRBV7-3, the J call TRBJ2-3; either TRBD1 or TRBD2 may fit D (6 bases each). V shed 4 bases and J shed 1 base, with 15 bases lying between them. The CDR3 has 16 residues. The germline V gene encodes CDR1 SGHTA and CDR2 FQGTGA. This chain's CDR3 is CASSSSRGQGTDTQYF. Written as DNA, the CDR3 is TGTGCCAGCAGCTCCTCACGGGGGCAAGGCACAGATACGCAGTATTTT.

In this sample, this clonotype turned up many times. The chain combines TRBV7-2 with TRBJ1-1; possibly TRBD1 for D (6 bases). Germline lookup yields CDR1 SGHTA and CDR2 FQGNSA. V lost 4 bases and J 9 bases, leaving 15 bases between the germline ends. CDR3 size: 13 residues. The CDR3 DNA follows: TGTGCCAGCAGCTCGCTCGGACAGCTAAAAGCTTTCTTT. Residues: CASSSLGQLKAFF. The full variable domain, completed using reference TRBV7-2 and TRBJ1-1, is GAGVSQSPSNKVTEKGKDVELRCDPISGHTALYWYRQSLGQGLEFLIYFQGNSAPDKSGLPSDRFSAERTGGSVSTLTIQRTQQEDSAVYLCASSSLGQLKAFFGQGTRLTVV.

The gene calls are TRBV5-6 and TRBJ1-1; TRBD1 aligns across 9 bases. This CDR3 is built from 15 residues. The ends lost 4 bases at V and 11 bases at J; junction bases unmatched: 15. Germline V gene lookup returns CDR1 SGHDT and CDR2 YYEEEE. The CDR3 loop reads CASSREQGAQVGAFF. The CDR3 nucleotides are TGTGCCAGCAGCCGCGAACAGGGGGCGCAGGTTGGGGCTTTCTTT.

This clonotype was found a few times. V and J are TRBV24-1 and TRBJ2-2; 12 bases fit TRBD2. The CDR3 is 19 residues long. Germline CDR1 and CDR2: KGHDR and SFDVKD. The junction had 12 bases not matched to a gene; V was cut back by 3 bases and J by 5 bases. The CDR3 region has the DNA TGTGCCACCAGTGATATCACTAGCGGGAGGATCTGGCGTACCGGGGAGCTGTTTTTT. This codes for CATSDITSGRIWRTGELFF.

The V gene is TRBV19, the J gene TRBJ2-1; D is undetermined. The CDR3 spans 13 residues. Trimming removed 3 bases from V and 5 bases from J, with 8 bases in between. Per the germline V gene, CDR1 is LNHDA and CDR2 is SQIVND (reference sequence). As DNA, the CDR3 is TGTGCCAGTAGTATTATAGGAAACAATGAGCAGTTCTTC. Protein product: CASSIIGNNEQFF.

The chain employs TRBV6-6 and TRBJ1-2; 8 positions agree with TRBD1. Trimming took 5 bases from V and 8 from J; bases not matched to a gene: 13. In germline, CDR1 is MNHNY, CDR2 SVGAGI (reference sequence). The CDR3 has 15 residues. The CDR3 region is CASSPLIGAGGGYTF. CDR3 DNA: TGTGCCAGCAGTCCCCTTATTGGGGCAGGGGGCGGCTACACCTTC.

In DNA, the CDR3 is TGTGCCAGCAGATTACCGGGACAGGGGGATGAAAAACTGTTTTTT. The encoded protein is CASRLPGQGDEKLFF. J is TRBJ1-4 and V is TRBV6-5; 11 nucleotides agree with TRBD1. V lost 6 bases, J lost 6 bases, and 6 bases stayed unmatched. CDR1 is MNHEY, CDR2 SVGAGI, per germline. This CDR3 contains 15 residues.

This clonotype was seen a handful of times. The chain uses TRBV29-1 and TRBJ1-1; D unclear. Trimming cost V 0 bases and J 4 bases, with 18 bases left between them. Germline V gives CDR1 SQVTM, CDR2 ANQGSEA. The CDR3 has 16 residues. The CDR3, as DNA: TGCAGCGTTGAAGATGGTTTAAGTCACGTTAGCACTGAAGCTTTCTTT. This encodes CSVEDGLSHVSTEAFF. The entire variable domain, with the rest obtained from reference TRBV29-1 and TRBJ1-1, is as follows: SAVISQKPSRDICQRGTSLTIQCQVDSQVTMMFWYRQQPGQSLTLIATANQGSEATYESGFVIDKFPISRPNLTFSTLTVSNMSPEDSSIYLCSVEDGLSHVSTEAFFGQGTRLTVV.

V gene TRBV10-3 combines with J gene TRBJ1-4; a possible D gene is TRBD1 (6 bases). The CDR3 has 16 amino acids. Germline-derived CDR1 and CDR2 are ENHRY and SYGVKD. V lost 10 bases and J lost 0, with 18 bases in between. The CDR3 nucleotides are TGTGCCACCCCGAGCCGACAGGTTACAACTAATGAAAAACTGTTTTTT. This sequence encodes CATPSRQVTTNEKLFF.